Below, one T cell receptor beta chain is given with its context. Its target is unknown. The sample comes from a study of cytomegalovirus exposure and HLA in healthy donors. Study-level points and caveats: In vitro checks showed that a few CMV-associated chains really do target CMV antigens. Roughly uniform sequencing depth across donors was assumed, possibly incorrectly.

The study ran its PCR with 60 Vbeta and 13 Jbeta primers. Some clones are missing from TCRdb's copy, which holds only in-frame ones; the method was immunoSEQ multiplex PCR. The data contain approximately 150,000 clones, 72% of them singletons. Germline CDR1 is SGHDT and CDR2 is YYEEEE. The CDR3 totals 17 residues. V gave up 4 bases and J gave up 2 bases; unmatched junction bases: 5. This clonotype originated in a man aged 35 to 55 in good health and CMV-seronegative. V usage is TRBV5-6 and J usage is TRBJ2-3, with 15 bases aligning to TRBD2. Sequencing was performed on PBMCs. CDR3 amino acids: CASSVGLAGGPTDTQYF. The CDR3, as DNA: TGTGCCAGCAGCGTAGGACTAGCGGGGGGGCCCACAGATACGCAGTATTTT.